The 2 T cell receptor beta chains given below trace back to one sample, sequenced in a study of blood T cell repertoires in COVID-19. Produced via immunoSEQ multiplex PCR; TCRdb's table is partial and in-frame only. The sample lists 100,000 to 150,000 clones; about 89% were seen once. The sequencing sample was made of peripheral blood. These receptors originate from a woman aged 60-70 years with acute or convalescent COVID-19.

The table lists this clone with a few counts. The chain links TRBV10-3 to TRBJ1-1, with D possibly being TRBD1 (6 bases). This CDR3 comprises 15 residues. Trimming removed 3 bases at V and 10 bases at J, with 21 bases between. Germline-derived CDR1 and CDR2 are ENHRY and SYGVKD. The CDR3 DNA reads as TGTGCCATCAGTGAAGCGCGGGCAGGGGTGGTTGGAGCTTTCTTT. It is translated as CAISEARAGVVGAFF.

The DNA for the CDR3 is TGTGCCAGTAGTAGAGTGAGTTCTGGGGCCAACGTCCTGACTTTC. Protein sequence: CASSRVSSGANVLTF. This chain uses TRBV19 with TRBJ2-6; D is unclear. The ends were cut back, 4 bases at V and 1 base at J, with 8 bases in the middle. Germline-derived CDR1 and CDR2 are LNHDA and SQIVND (reference sequence). CDR3 length: 15 residues.